The entry below describes one TCR beta chain. These data come from a study of blood T cell repertoires in COVID-19. Study in general: Sources were T cells, B-cell-depleted T cells, or PBMCs; the material itself was cDNA or gDNA.

The CDR3 is 14 amino acids. Between the trimmed V and J ends, which lost 3 bases and 7 bases, there was a span of 13 bases. Per the germline V gene, CDR1 is SGHTA and CDR2 is FQGTGA. Profiling relied on immunoSEQ multiplex PCR, and the TCRdb table lists in-frame clones only, not all of them. The sample includes 90,000 or so clones, about nine tenths of them seen just once. The rearrangement uses TRBV7-3 and TRBJ2-1; D is possibly TRBD2 (6 bases). Sequences were obtained from peripheral blood. This TCR came from a man in his sixties with COVID-19, enrolled during active disease. CDR3 amino acids: CASSFGGSNNEQFF. The CDR3 region has the DNA TGTGCCAGCAGCTTTGGGGGGTCCAATAATGAGCAGTTCTTC.